What follows describes a single T cell receptor (beta chain). Its antigen remains unknown. A junction boundary mismatches the germline segment, possibly from a read error. CDR1 MNHNY and CDR2 SVGAGI come from the germline V gene (reference sequence). The CDR3 runs to 14 residues. A J-beta primer mix and a sample-barcoded 5' primer were used in a second PCR of roughly 6 to 11 cycles. TCRdb reanalysed the 5' RACE reads using MiXCR and keeps one entry per CDR3 protein. The repertoire holds 1.5 million to 2 million distinct CDR3 sequences, with approximately 50% as singletons. The sample originates from a study of blood T cells in healthy people across ages. Across the study: Per every two T cells, about one barcoded beta molecule was captured by template switching.

The study's findings and limits: CMV status of donors was unknown, possibly confounding expanded clonotype changes. Measured against age, TCR beta diversity per million T cells decreased in a roughly linear manner. Observed TCR beta diversity showed a strong correlation with the percentage of naive T cells as measured by flow cytometry.

Sequenced sample: blood. The receptor was isolated from a woman aged 40 to 50 in good health. The chain combines TRBV6-6 with TRBJ1-2; D ambiguous. The CDR3 coding sequence is TGTACCAGCAGTTACTCTGAGGGAGGCTATGGCTACACCTTC. It translates to CTSSYSEGGYGYTF.